What follows are 19 T cell receptor beta chains derived from one specimen sequenced in a study of T cell changes during pregnancy in multiple sclerosis. Sequencing was performed with immunoSEQ multiplex PCR; in TCRdb, only in-frame clones are kept and a portion is missing. The table includes tens of thousands of clones, roughly nine tenths detected once. The specimen comprised CD8+ T cells from peripheral blood mononuclear cells, sampled in the second trimester of pregnancy. These receptors originate from a female donor with multiple sclerosis, enrolled in a pregnancy study.

This chain links TRBV27 with TRBJ1-2; D remains ambiguous. Germline loops: CDR1 MNHEY, CDR2 SMNVEV (reference sequence). The CDR3 runs to 13 residues. The ends were cut back, 4 bases at V and 4 bases at J, with 10 bases in the middle. CDR3 nucleotides: TGTGCCAGCAGTTGGGGAGTTGGCTATGGCTACACCTTC. Translating gives CASSWGVGYGYTF.

The V gene is TRBV6-5, the J gene TRBJ2-7, with D unresolved. The V end lost 2 bases, the J end lost 0 bases, and 8 bases lay between the germline ends. Germline V gene data show CDR1 as MNHEY and CDR2 as SVGAGI. The CDR3 loop spans 14 amino acids. The CDR3 here is CASSYADSSYEQYF. CDR3 in DNA: TGTGCCAGCAGTTACGCCGATAGCTCCTACGAGCAGTACTTC.

The CDR3 DNA follows: TGTGCCAGCAGCTTGTTGGGAGGGGTTAGCGAGCAGTACTTC. It specifies CASSLLGGVSEQYF. V is TRBV5-4 and J is TRBJ2-7; 7 bases match TRBD2. V gave up 1 base and J gave up 6 bases; unmatched junction bases: 7. Germline V gene data show CDR1 as SGHNT and CDR2 as YYREEE (reference sequence). The CDR3 has 14 residues.

The V call is TRBV2, the J call TRBJ2-7; 7 positions agree with TRBD2. J gave up 7 bases and V 2 bases, and 5 bases lay outside the gene matches. The CDR3 is made up of 13 amino acids. Germline V lookup: CDR1 SNHLY, CDR2 FYNNEI. CDR3 sequence (DNA): TGTGCCAGCAGTGAAAGGGACTACGGGGAGCAGTACTTC. This gives the protein CASSERDYGEQYF. Based on the CDR3 plus reference TRBV2 and TRBJ2-7, the full variable domain is EPEVTQTPSHQVTQMGQEVILRCVPISNHLYFYWYRQILGQKVEFLVSFYNNEISEKSEIFDDQFSVERPDGSNFTLKIRSTKLEDSAMYFCASSERDYGEQYFGPGTRLTVT.

The V and J genes are TRBV7-9 and TRBJ2-1, with D possibly matching TRBD2 (5 bases). V was cut by 11 bases and J by 4 bases, with 15 bases left in between. The CDR3 has 13 amino acids. Per the germline V gene, CDR1 is SEHNR and CDR2 is FQNEAQ (reference sequence). CDR3 in amino acids: CAAGFSEYNEQFF. The CDR3 nucleotides are TGTGCCGCCGGGTTTAGCGAATACAATGAGCAGTTCTTC.

This chain joins TRBV9 and TRBJ1-4; the match to TRBD1 covers 7 bases. Germline V lookup: CDR1 SGDLS, CDR2 YYNGEE. The CDR3 is 15 residues long. With 0 bases clipped from V and 8 bases from J, the junction kept 7 bases outside the gene matches. CDR3 in DNA: TGTGCCAGCAGCGTAGCGGCAGGGGGTGCGGAAAAACTGTTTTTT. Translation gives CASSVAAGGAEKLFF.

The chain recombines TRBV5-6 with TRBJ2-7; 9 positions agree with TRBD1. V lost 3 bases and J lost 5; bases outside the gene matches: 3. The CDR3 is 13 amino acids. Per the germline V gene, CDR1 is SGHDT and CDR2 is YYEEEE. CDR3 protein: CASSWDRENEQYF. In DNA, the CDR3 is TGTGCCAGCAGCTGGGACAGGGAGAACGAGCAGTACTTC.

This chain joins TRBV5-3 and TRBJ1-5, with 9 bases matching TRBD1. TRBV5-3 is marked as an open reading frame, function uncertain. CDR3 length: 20 residues. V shed 1 base and J 2 bases; nucleotides not matched to a gene: 16. The CDR3 DNA sequence: TGTGCCAGAAGCTTGTTCACGTCCGGGACAGGGAGGATCGGCAATCAGCCCCAGCATTTT. Translation gives CARSLFTSGTGRIGNQPQHF.

The chain links TRBV19 to TRBJ1-3; D gene uncertain. Germline V gene lookup returns CDR1 LNHDA and CDR2 SQIVND (reference sequence). This CDR3 is 10 amino acids long. Trimming took off 8 bases at V and 9 bases at J, with 8 bases between the two ends. The DNA for the CDR3 is TGTGCCAGTGGTTACGGCACCATATATTTT. Translation: CASGYGTIYF. The entire variable domain, with the rest obtained from reference TRBV19 and TRBJ1-3, is as follows: DGGITQSPKYLFRKEGQNVTLSCEQNLNHDAMYWYRQDPGQGLRLIYYSQIVNDFQKGDIAEGYSVSREKKESFPLTVTSAQKNPTAFYLCASGYGTIYFGEGSWLTVV.

The genes are TRBV4-1 and TRBJ2-7, with D possibly matching TRBD2 (5 bases). Trimming removed 0 bases from V and 2 bases from J, with 11 bases in between. The V gene's germline CDR1 is MGHRA and CDR2 YSYEKL. This CDR3 is 15 amino acids long. DNA of the CDR3: TGCGCCAGCAGCCAAGATCCCGGGAACCCCTACGAGCAGTACTTC. Translating it yields CASSQDPGNPYEQYF.

This chain joins TRBV18 and TRBJ2-7; TRBD1 matches at 7 bases. The CDR3 has 15 residues. Looked up from germline, CDR1 is KGHSH and CDR2 is LQKENI. Trimming removed 2 bases from V and 0 bases from J; junction bases left unmatched: 4. The CDR3 here is CASSPSDRSSYEQYF. The DNA for the CDR3 is TGTGCCAGCTCACCATCGGACAGGAGCTCCTACGAGCAGTACTTC.

The chain uses TRBV4-1 and TRBJ1-2, with a weak D call TRBD1 (5 bases). The CDR3 totals 18 residues. V was shortened by 2 bases and J by 7 bases, with 26 bases between the two germline ends. Germline V lookup: CDR1 MGHRA, CDR2 YSYEKL. The DNA for the CDR3 is TGCGCCAGCAGCCAACTCCGGGACGGAGGGCTCGTTGTACGTGGCTACACCTTC. It codes for CASSQLRDGGLVVRGYTF.

The chain uses TRBV6-4 and TRBJ2-1; a weak D match, TRBD2 (6 bases). V dropped 9 bases and J dropped 8 bases, with 23 bases sitting between them. The germline gives CDR1 MRHNA, CDR2 SNTAGT. The CDR3 spans 15 residues. The CDR3 DNA reads as TGTGCCAGGCGGGATGAGGGAGGCATAGGAGATGAGCAGTTCTTC. It is translated as CARRDEGGIGDEQFF.

The V gene is TRBV11-2, the J gene TRBJ2-3, with D maybe TRBD2 (5 bases). The CDR3 is 18 residues long. Between the trimmed V and J ends, which lost 1 base and 0 bases, there was a span of 17 bases. Germline assignment: CDR1 SGHAT and CDR2 FQNNGV. This CDR3 reads CASSLGVLLASSTDTQYF. Written as DNA, the CDR3 is TGTGCCAGCAGCTTAGGAGTTCTTCTAGCTTCTAGCACAGATACGCAGTATTTT.

In its sample, this clone was seen a few times. This chain links TRBV7-2 with TRBJ2-7, with D possibly being TRBD2 (5 bases). Germline V gene data show CDR1 as SGHTA and CDR2 as FQGNSA. V lost 3 bases and J 0 bases, leaving 9 bases between the germline ends. The CDR3 runs to 14 residues. This CDR3 is CASSFPSLSYEQYF. The CDR3, as DNA: TGTGCCAGCAGCTTCCCTAGCCTCTCCTACGAGCAGTACTTC.

This chain uses TRBV7-9 with TRBJ2-7, with TRBD2 identical over 10 bases. Germline assignment: CDR1 SEHNR and CDR2 FQNEAQ (reference sequence). The ends lost 3 bases at V and 0 bases at J; junction bases unmatched: 2. The CDR3 spans 15 residues. This chain's CDR3 is CASSLTSGFSYEQYF. The CDR3, as DNA: TGTGCCAGCAGCTTGACTAGCGGGTTCTCCTACGAGCAGTACTTC.

The chain uses TRBV28 and TRBJ1-1; D may be TRBD1 (6 bases). Germline CDR1 and CDR2: MDHEN and SYDVKM. The CDR3 covers 13 residues. The V gene lost 7 bases and the J gene lost 5 bases, with 14 bases spanning the gap. The CDR3 spells CASKILGTTEAFF. As DNA, the CDR3 is TGTGCCAGCAAAATCTTGGGGACAACTGAAGCTTTCTTT.

This clone was counted a few times. The gene calls are TRBV25-1 and TRBJ2-5; possibly TRBD1 for D (5 bases). Trimming cost V 4 bases and J 0 bases, with 21 bases left between them. This CDR3 region has 18 residues. Germline loops: CDR1 MGHDK, CDR2 SYGVNS. CDR3 sequence: CASSGRQTYSLYQETQYF. The CDR3 bases are TGTGCCAGCAGTGGACGACAGACTTACTCTTTGTACCAAGAGACCCAGTACTTC. Full variable domain (outside the CDR3, taken from reference TRBV25-1 and TRBJ2-5): EADIYQTPRYLVIGTGKKITLECSQTMGHDKMYWYQQDPGMELHLIHYSYGVNSTEKGDLSSESTVSRIRTEHFPLTLESARPSHTSQYLCASSGRQTYSLYQETQYFGPGTRLLVL.

The rearrangement joins TRBV19 to TRBJ2-5; 11 bases map to TRBD2. Germline V CDR1 and CDR2: LNHDA, SQIVND (reference sequence). The CDR3 consists of 18 residues. Losses at the gene ends were 5 bases for V and 2 bases for J; bases not matched to a gene: 13. The CDR3 sequence: CASSPPDLGTSGQETQYF. CDR3 in DNA: TGTGCCAGTAGTCCGCCGGATCTGGGGACTAGCGGACAAGAGACCCAGTACTTC.